What follows are 24 T cell receptor beta chains derived from one specimen sequenced in a study of T-cell reconstitution after alpha-beta-depleted transplantation in children. Unique molecular identifiers tagged the TCRbeta library. TCRdb itself ran the PCR reads through MiXCR, one entry per CDR3 protein. The sample carries 65,000 to 75,000 distinct CDR3 sequences, roughly 4.4% recorded once. The sequencing used PBMCs, mostly from graft donor cells, collected 180 days after TCRalphabeta/CD19-depleted stem cell transplant. Receptors were obtained from a boy younger than two who had a stem cell transplant for acute myeloid leukemia, so the T cells may come from the graft donor.

This clonotype was seen many times. V gene TRBV20-1 combines with J gene TRBJ2-4; 10 bases match TRBD2. CDR1 DFQATT and CDR2 SNEGSKA come from the germline V gene (reference sequence). The CDR3 runs 18 residues. V lost 0 bases, J lost 6 bases, and 14 bases stayed unmatched. The CDR3 coding sequence is TGCAGTGCTAGAGACCCGCTGAGGGCGAGCGGGGGGGGAAACATTCAGTACTTC. This encodes CSARDPLRASGGGNIQYF.

This clonotype was seen at least ten times. The CDR3 here is CASRLGQGAYGYTF. The CDR3 DNA sequence: TGCGCCAGCAGACTGGGACAGGGGGCGTATGGCTACACCTTC. The rearrangement links TRBV5-1 to TRBJ1-2; 12 nucleotides match TRBD1. J was trimmed by 5 bases and V by 5 bases; bases with no gene match: 4. The germline gives CDR1 SGHRS, CDR2 YFSETQ. The CDR3 runs 14 residues.

In this sample, this clonotype turned up many times. CDR3 DNA sequence: TGTGCCAGCAGCTGGGACAGAGCCACAGATACGCAGTATTTT. Its translation is CASSWDRATDTQYF. The chain carries TRBV7-2 and TRBJ2-3, with TRBD1 identical over 7 bases. CDR1 and CDR2 (germline): SGHTA, FQGNSA. Germline trimming cut 4 bases from V and 2 bases from J; bases unmatched to any gene: 3. The CDR3 is made up of 14 amino acids.

This clonotype showed up many times. The CDR3 nucleotides read TGCGCCAGCAGCCAAAGATGGGCTGATGAAAAACTGTTTTTT. Amino acids: CASSQRWADEKLFF. The chain joins TRBV4-1 to TRBJ1-4; D unresolved. Trimming took off 2 bases at V and 6 bases at J, with 10 bases between the two ends. The CDR3 loop spans 14 amino acids. Germline V gene lookup returns CDR1 MGHRA and CDR2 YSYEKL.

This clonotype came up many times. The chain links TRBV20-1 to TRBJ2-7; 7 bases match TRBD2. The CDR3 sequence is 15 residues long. Looked up from germline, CDR1 is DFQATT and CDR2 is SNEGSKA (reference sequence). Unmatched junction bases numbered 8, after V lost 0 bases and J lost 3 bases. CDR3 in amino acids: CSARDGSSGFYEQYV. In nucleotides, the CDR3 is TGCAGTGCTAGAGATGGTTCTAGCGGTTTCTACGAGCAGTACGTC.

This clonotype has ten or more counts. V is TRBV1 and J is TRBJ1-3; the DNA was not used to check the table's D call, TRBD1. TRBV1 is listed as a pseudogene. The CDR3 extends over 16 amino acids. CDR3 amino acids: CTSSQLTGTAAHTIYF. CDR3 nucleotide sequence: TGCACCAGCAGCCAACTAACCGGGACAGCAGCCCACACCATATATTTT.

The rearrangement joins TRBV6-2 or TRBV6-3 to TRBJ1-5, with D possibly being TRBD1 (6 bases). This CDR3 has 15 amino acids. Deletions cut 2 bases from V and 4 bases from J, with 12 bases between. The V gene's germline CDR1 is MNHEY and CDR2 SVGEGT. This CDR3 reads CASSYGGQGNQPQHF. In DNA form, the CDR3 reads TGTGCCAGCAGTTACGGGGGGCAGGGGAATCAGCCCCAGCATTTT.

This clonotype was seen ten or more times. The chain uses TRBV13 and TRBJ2-1; D is undetermined. Germline V gene sequence: CDR1 PRHDT, CDR2 FYEKMQ (reference sequence). Trimming stripped 5 bases from V and 0 bases from J, with 11 bases between. The length of the CDR3 is 15 residues. DNA for the CDR3: TGTGCCAGCAGCCCTAAGGCTAGCTCCTACAATGAGCAGTTCTTC. Protein sequence: CASSPKASSYNEQFF.

This clonotype was detected ten times or more. This chain uses TRBV27 with TRBJ2-7, with a tentative D call TRBD1 (6 bases). The length of the CDR3 is 14 residues. The germline V gene has CDR1 MNHEY and CDR2 SMNVEV (reference sequence). Trimming stripped 6 bases from V and 3 bases from J, with 15 bases between. CDR3 in DNA: TGTGCCAGCAGCCCAACGGACAGCCTCTACGAGCAGTACTTC. This codes for CASSPTDSLYEQYF.

In this sample, this clonotype turned up many times. The V and J genes are TRBV18 and TRBJ2-3, with a tentative D call TRBD2 (6 bases). The CDR3 totals 15 residues. Germline V gene lookup returns CDR1 KGHSH and CDR2 LQKENI. V was pared by 4 bases and J by 6 bases, with 17 bases between. The CDR3 sequence: CASSRGTSSPDTQYF. In DNA, the CDR3 is TGTGCCAGCTCACGGGGGACTTCCTCCCCTGATACGCAGTATTTT.

This clonotype has at least ten counts. CDR3 loop: CASSSARYEQYF. CDR3 coding DNA: TGTGCCAGCAGCTCGGCGCGTTACGAGCAGTACTTC. V and J are TRBV7-2 and TRBJ2-7; the D is unclear. The germline V and J ends were trimmed by 4 bases and 4 bases, with 8 bases remaining between them. Per the germline V gene, CDR1 is SGHTA and CDR2 is FQGNSA. This CDR3 comprises 12 residues.

This clonotype has a count of ten or more. J is TRBJ1-2 and V is TRBV11-2, with 9 bases that match TRBD1. The V segment lost 3 bases and the J segment 2 bases; nucleotides outside the gene matches: 4. CDR1 is SGHAT, CDR2 FQNNGV, per germline. This CDR3 contains 15 residues. Here the CDR3 DNA reads TGTGCCAGCAGCTTGGCCGGGACAGGGAACTATGGCTACACCTTC. Protein sequence: CASSLAGTGNYGYTF.

The rearrangement uses TRBV11-1 and TRBJ1-6, with a weak D call TRBD1 (5 bases). This CDR3 is 15 amino acids long. The ends were cut back, 1 base at V and 6 bases at J, with 10 bases in the middle. Germline V gives CDR1 SGHAT, CDR2 FQDESV (reference sequence). The CDR3 DNA is TGTGCCAGCAGCTTAGATTGGGGGGGTAATTCACCCCTCCACTTT. Translated: CASSLDWGGNSPLHF.

This clonotype was counted only a few times. The V and J genes are TRBV19 and TRBJ1-5; 8 positions match TRBD1. Germline lookup yields CDR1 LNHDA and CDR2 SQIVND (reference sequence). The CDR3 runs to 17 residues. Trimming took 3 bases from V and 1 from J; bases not matched to a gene: 8. The CDR3 DNA is TGTGCCAGTAGTATGCCAGGGGGCATATGGAGCAATCAGCCCCAGCATTTT. Amino acids: CASSMPGGIWSNQPQHF.

The sample holds many counts of this clonotype. The chain recombines TRBV20-1 with TRBJ2-1, with TRBD1 matching over 7 bases. This CDR3 is 14 amino acids long. Germline trimming cut 0 bases from V and 8 bases from J; bases unmatched to any gene: 7. Germline values: CDR1 DFQATT, CDR2 SNEGSKA (reference sequence). The CDR3 loop reads CSARERGRVDEQFF. Here the CDR3 DNA reads TGCAGTGCTAGAGAGAGGGGGCGGGTCGATGAGCAGTTCTTC.

The sample holds many counts of this clonotype. V is TRBV7-9 and J is TRBJ2-5, with D tentatively TRBD1 or TRBD2 (6 bases each). V was shortened by 3 bases and J by 5 bases, with 16 bases between the two germline ends. Germline-derived CDR1 and CDR2 are SEHNR and FQNEAQ (reference sequence). This CDR3 is built from 15 residues. The CDR3 sequence: CASSFVSGAEETQYF. CDR3 bases: TGTGCCAGCAGCTTTGTGTCGGGGGCCGAGGAGACCCAGTACTTC.

This clonotype has a count of ten or more. The gene calls are TRBV20-1 and TRBJ1-2; D uncertain. Trimming removed 3 bases from V and 0 bases from J, with 11 bases in between. The V gene's germline CDR1 is DFQATT and CDR2 SNEGSKA (reference sequence). The CDR3 has 14 amino acids. The CDR3 protein is CSASIALTNYGYTF. DNA for the CDR3: TGCAGTGCTAGCATCGCACTTACTAACTATGGCTACACCTTC.

On this clonotype itself: Just one base apart from a much larger clone, this may be a read error. This chain joins TRBV7-4 and TRBJ2-2, with 15 bases identical to TRBD2. The CDR3 sequence is 24 residues long. Germline-derived CDR1 and CDR2 are SGHVT and SQSDAQ. DNA of the CDR3: TGTGTCAGCAGCTTACCGACGACTTCGACCGGGACTAGCGGGGGGCAATACATCACCGGGGAGCTGTTTTTT. Its protein is CVSSLPTTSTGTSGGQYITGELFF. Variable domain in full (rest from reference TRBV7-4 and TRBJ2-2): GAGVSQSPRYKVAKRGRDVALRCDSISGHVTLYWYRQTLGQGSEVLTYSQSDAQRDKSGRPSGRFSAERPERSVSTLKIQRTEQGDSAVYLCVSSLPTTSTGTSGGQYITGELFFGEGSRLTVL.

In its sample, this clonotype was seen many times. The J gene is TRBJ1-5, the V gene TRBV27; D ambiguous. V lost 6 bases to trimming and J lost 1 base, with 10 bases between them. Germline V CDR1 and CDR2: MNHEY, SMNVEV (reference sequence). The CDR3 length is 14 residues. The CDR3 sequence is CASSRTESNQPQHF. The DNA of the CDR3 is TGTGCCAGCAGCCGGACCGAGAGCAATCAGCCCCAGCATTTT.

This clonotype was detected ten times or more. The genes are TRBV10-3 and TRBJ1-1; D gene uncertain. The germline V and J ends were trimmed by 4 bases and 2 bases, with 26 bases remaining between them. Germline V gene data show CDR1 as ENHRY and CDR2 as SYGVKD. The CDR3 runs 19 residues. This CDR3 reads CAISGPTRAEGWKNTEAFF. The CDR3 nucleotides read TGTGCCATCAGTGGCCCCACGAGGGCAGAGGGATGGAAAAACACTGAAGCTTTCTTT.

This clonotype has ten or more counts. The V and J genes are TRBV4-1 and TRBJ1-1, with a tentative D call TRBD1 (5 bases). The CDR3 totals 12 residues. With 3 bases removed from V and 8 bases from J, the gap between germline ends came to 10 bases. The germline gives CDR1 MGHRA, CDR2 YSYEKL. CDR3 region: CASSQRRGEAFF. CDR3 DNA sequence: TGCGCCAGCAGCCAGAGACGGGGGGAAGCTTTCTTT.

This clonotype was counted at least ten times. CDR3 in amino acids: CASSLSGDTGELFF. The CDR3 DNA reads as TGTGCCAGCAGTTTGTCGGGAGACACCGGGGAGCTGTTTTTT. The V and J genes are TRBV12-3 or TRBV12-4 and TRBJ2-2; a weak D match, TRBD2 (6 bases). Trimming cost V 3 bases and J 3 bases, with 8 bases left between them. CDR3 length: 14 residues.

Many counts were recorded for this clonotype. V and J are TRBV5-6 and TRBJ2-7; TRBD1 matches 7 bases. V dropped 3 bases and J dropped 2; count of bases not matched to a gene: 5. Germline CDR1 SGHDT, CDR2 YYEEEE. The CDR3 runs to 14 residues. This CDR3 reads CASSSDRAPYEQYV. The CDR3 DNA follows: TGTGCCAGCAGCTCCGACAGGGCCCCCTACGAGCAGTACGTC.

This clonotype has a count of ten or more. This rearrangement joins TRBV4-1 to TRBJ2-4; a weak D match, TRBD2 (5 bases). Germline V gene data show CDR1 as MGHRA and CDR2 as YSYEKL. Trimming cost V 4 bases and J 7 bases, with 17 bases left between them. This CDR3 spans 15 amino acids. Here the CDR3 DNA reads TGCGCCAGCAGCCCTATCGGATTTAGGGAGAACATTCAGTACTTC. Protein sequence: CASSPIGFRENIQYF.